Below, 2 T cell receptor beta chains from the same sample are listed, as sequenced in a study of molecular identifiers for immune sequencing clone quantification. TCRdb re-called the PCR reads with MiXCR, one entry per CDR3 protein. The sample contains about 54,000 distinct CDR3 sequences, 20% to 25% of which appear only once. The sequenced sample consisted of naive CD8+ T cells from blood, with Jurkat cell RNA spiked in. Sample subset: FACS-sorted CD8+CD4-CCR7+CD45RA+ naive T cells. The source of these receptors is a human donor in good health. Some libraries in this study had Jurkat cell RNA spiked in.

The gene calls are TRBV11-3 and TRBJ2-1; D might be TRBD2 (6 bases). This CDR3 is built from 15 residues. Germline CDR1 is SGHNT and CDR2 is YENEEA. V shed 3 bases and J shed 1 base, with 10 bases lying between them. Here the CDR3 reads CASSFGGLSYNEQFF. For the CDR3, the DNA is TGTGCCAGCAGCTTCGGGGGTTTGTCCTACAATGAGCAGTTCTTC. Complete variable domain (other parts from reference TRBV11-3 and TRBJ2-1): EAGVVQSPRYKIIEKKQPVAFWCNPISGHNTLYWYLQNLGQGPELLIRYENEEAVDDSQLPKDRFSAERLKGVDSTLKIQPAELGDSAVYLCASSFGGLSYNEQFFGPGTRLTVL.

This clonotype has just a few counts. This chain joins TRBV3-1 and TRBJ2-3, with 7 bases that match TRBD2. V gave up 4 bases and J gave up 2 bases; unmatched junction bases: 3. Germline CDR1 is LGHDT and CDR2 is YNNKEL (reference sequence). The CDR3 runs to 14 residues. As DNA, the CDR3 is TGTGCCAGCAGCCTCCTAGCGGTCACAGATACGCAGTATTTT. Protein product: CASSLLAVTDTQYF.